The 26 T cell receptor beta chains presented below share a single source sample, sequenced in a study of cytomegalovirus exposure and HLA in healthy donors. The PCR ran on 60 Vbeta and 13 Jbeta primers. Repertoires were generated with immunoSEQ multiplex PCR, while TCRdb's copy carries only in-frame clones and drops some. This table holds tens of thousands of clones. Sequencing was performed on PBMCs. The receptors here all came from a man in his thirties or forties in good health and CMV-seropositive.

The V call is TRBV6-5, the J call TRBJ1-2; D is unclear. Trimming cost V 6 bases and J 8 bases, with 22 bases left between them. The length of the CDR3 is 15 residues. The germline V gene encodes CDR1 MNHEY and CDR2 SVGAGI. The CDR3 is CASSPGEGLKKGYTF. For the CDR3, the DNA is TGTGCCAGCAGCCCCGGTGAGGGTTTAAAGAAGGGCTACACCTTC.

The CDR3 DNA sequence: TGTGCCAGCAGTTTGAACTCCCCCGCCGATGAGCAGTTCTTC. Translated, it gives CASSLNSPADEQFF. The chain combines TRBV6-5 with TRBJ2-1; D gene uncertain. Germline V gene sequence: CDR1 MNHEY, CDR2 SVGAGI. Trimming left V 4 bases short and J 8 bases short, with 15 bases between. The CDR3 runs 14 residues.

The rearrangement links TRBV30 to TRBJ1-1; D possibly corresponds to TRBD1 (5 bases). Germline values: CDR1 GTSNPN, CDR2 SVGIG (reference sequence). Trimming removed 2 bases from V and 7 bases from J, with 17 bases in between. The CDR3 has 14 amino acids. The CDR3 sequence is CAWSIQAGLIEAFF. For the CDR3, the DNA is TGTGCCTGGAGTATACAAGCAGGGTTAATTGAAGCTTTCTTT. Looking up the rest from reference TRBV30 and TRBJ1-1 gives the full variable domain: SQTIHQWPATLVQPVGSPLSLECTVEGTSNPNLYWYRQAAGRGLQLLFYSVGIGQISSEVPQNLSASRPQDRQFILSSKKLLLSDSGFYLCAWSIQAGLIEAFFGQGTRLTVV.

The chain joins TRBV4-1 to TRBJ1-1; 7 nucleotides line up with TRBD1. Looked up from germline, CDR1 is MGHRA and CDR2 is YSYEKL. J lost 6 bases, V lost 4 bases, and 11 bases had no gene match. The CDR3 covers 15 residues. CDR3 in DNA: TGCGCCAGCAGCCGAACCGACAGGGTTGTTCCTGAAGCTTTCTTT. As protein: CASSRTDRVVPEAFF.

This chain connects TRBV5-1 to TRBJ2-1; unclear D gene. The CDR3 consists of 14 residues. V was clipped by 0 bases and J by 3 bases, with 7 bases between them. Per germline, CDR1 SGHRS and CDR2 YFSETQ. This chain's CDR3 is CASSLATDYNEQFF. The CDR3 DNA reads TGCGCCAGCAGCTTGGCGACTGACTACAATGAGCAGTTCTTC.

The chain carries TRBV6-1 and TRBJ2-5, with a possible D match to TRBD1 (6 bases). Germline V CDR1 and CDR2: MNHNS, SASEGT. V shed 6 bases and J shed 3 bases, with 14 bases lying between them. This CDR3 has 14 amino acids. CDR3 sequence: CASSPRTVKETQYF. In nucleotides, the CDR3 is TGTGCCAGCAGCCCCCGGACAGTGAAAGAGACCCAGTACTTC.

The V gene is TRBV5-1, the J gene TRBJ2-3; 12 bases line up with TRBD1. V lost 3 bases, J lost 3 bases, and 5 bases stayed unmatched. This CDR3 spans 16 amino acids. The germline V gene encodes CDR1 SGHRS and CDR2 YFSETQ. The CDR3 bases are TGCGCCAGCAGCTCCGGGACAGGGGGCACGACAGATACGCAGTATTTT. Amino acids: CASSSGTGGTTDTQYF.

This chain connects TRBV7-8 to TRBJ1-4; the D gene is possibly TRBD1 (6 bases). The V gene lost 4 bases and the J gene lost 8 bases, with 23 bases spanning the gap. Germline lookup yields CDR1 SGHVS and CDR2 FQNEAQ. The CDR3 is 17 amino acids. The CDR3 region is CASSSGGGQPVGEKLFF. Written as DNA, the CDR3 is TGTGCCAGCAGCTCCGGGGGGGGCCAGCCTGTTGGGGAAAAACTGTTTTTT.

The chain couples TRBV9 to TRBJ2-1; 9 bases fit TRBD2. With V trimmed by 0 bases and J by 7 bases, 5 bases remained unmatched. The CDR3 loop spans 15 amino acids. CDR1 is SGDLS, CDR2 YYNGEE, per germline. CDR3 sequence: CASSVGSGSGNEQFF. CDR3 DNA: TGTGCCAGCAGCGTAGGTAGCGGGAGTGGTAATGAGCAGTTCTTC.

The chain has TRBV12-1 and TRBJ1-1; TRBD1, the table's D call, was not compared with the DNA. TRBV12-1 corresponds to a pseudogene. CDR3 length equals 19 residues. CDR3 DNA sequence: TGTGCCAGCAGCCACCCGGGACACCGGAAGGAGGAATGGGTCCCTGAAGCTTTCTTT. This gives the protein CASSHPGHRKEEWVPEAFF.

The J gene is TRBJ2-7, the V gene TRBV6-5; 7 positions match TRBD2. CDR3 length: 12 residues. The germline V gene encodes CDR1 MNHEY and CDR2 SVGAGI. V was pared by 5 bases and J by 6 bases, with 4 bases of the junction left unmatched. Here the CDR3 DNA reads TGTGCCAGCAGTAAGGGGAGGGTCGAGCAGTACTTC. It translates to CASSKGRVEQYF.

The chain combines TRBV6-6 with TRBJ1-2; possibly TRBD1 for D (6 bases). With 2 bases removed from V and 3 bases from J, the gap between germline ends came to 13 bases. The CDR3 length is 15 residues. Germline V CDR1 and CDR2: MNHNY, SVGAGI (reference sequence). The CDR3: CASSYAGNRDYGYTF. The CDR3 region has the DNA TGTGCCAGCAGTTACGCCGGAAACAGGGACTATGGCTACACCTTC.

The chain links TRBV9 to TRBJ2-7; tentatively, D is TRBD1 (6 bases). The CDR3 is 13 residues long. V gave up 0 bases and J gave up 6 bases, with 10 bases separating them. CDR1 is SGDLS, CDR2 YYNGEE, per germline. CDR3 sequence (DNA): TGTGCCAGCAGCGTAGCTGCGACAGGCGAGCAGTACTTC. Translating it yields CASSVAATGEQYF. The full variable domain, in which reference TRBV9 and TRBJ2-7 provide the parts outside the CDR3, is DSGVTQTPKHLITATGQRVTLRCSPRSGDLSVYWYQQSLDQGLQFLIQYYNGEERAKGNILERFSAQQFPDLHSELNLSSLELGDSALYFCASSVAATGEQYFGPGTRLTVT.

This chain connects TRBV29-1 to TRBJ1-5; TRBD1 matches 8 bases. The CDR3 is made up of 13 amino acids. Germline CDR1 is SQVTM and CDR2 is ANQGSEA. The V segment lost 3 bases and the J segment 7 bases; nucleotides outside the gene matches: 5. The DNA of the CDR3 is TGCAGCGTTGAGGACAGGGTTGGACAGCCCCAGCATTTT. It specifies CSVEDRVGQPQHF.

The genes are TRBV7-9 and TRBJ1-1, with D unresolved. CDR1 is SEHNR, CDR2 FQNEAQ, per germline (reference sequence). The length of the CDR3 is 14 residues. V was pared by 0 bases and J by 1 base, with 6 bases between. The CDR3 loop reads CASSLAPGNTEAFF. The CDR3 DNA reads TGTGCCAGCAGCTTAGCCCCAGGGAACACTGAAGCTTTCTTT.

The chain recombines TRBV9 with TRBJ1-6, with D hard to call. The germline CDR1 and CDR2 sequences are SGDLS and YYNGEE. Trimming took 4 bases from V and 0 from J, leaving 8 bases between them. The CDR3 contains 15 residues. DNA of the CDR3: TGTGCCAGCAGCCAAGATAGCTCCTATAATTCACCCCTCCACTTT. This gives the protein CASSQDSSYNSPLHF.

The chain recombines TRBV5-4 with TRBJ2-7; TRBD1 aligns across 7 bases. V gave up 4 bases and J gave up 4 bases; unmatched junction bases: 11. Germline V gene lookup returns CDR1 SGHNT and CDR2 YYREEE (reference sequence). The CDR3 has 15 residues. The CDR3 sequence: CASSAPGTAFYEQYF. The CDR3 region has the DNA TGTGCCAGCAGCGCGCCGGGGACAGCATTTTACGAGCAGTACTTC.

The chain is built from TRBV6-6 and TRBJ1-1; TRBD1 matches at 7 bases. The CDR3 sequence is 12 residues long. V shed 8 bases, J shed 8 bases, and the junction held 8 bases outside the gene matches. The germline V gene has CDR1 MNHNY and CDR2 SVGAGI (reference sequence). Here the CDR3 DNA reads TGTGCCAGCGCAGGACAGGCCTCCGAAGCTTTCTTT. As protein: CASAGQASEAFF.

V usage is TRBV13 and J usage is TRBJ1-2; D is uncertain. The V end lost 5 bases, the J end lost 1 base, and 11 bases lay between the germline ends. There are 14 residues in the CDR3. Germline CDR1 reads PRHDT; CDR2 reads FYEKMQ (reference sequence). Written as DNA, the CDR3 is TGTGCCAGCAGCATCAGGACTGTTAACTATGGCTACACCTTC. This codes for CASSIRTVNYGYTF. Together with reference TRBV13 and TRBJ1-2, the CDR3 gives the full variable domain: AAGVIQSPRHLIKEKRETATLKCYPIPRHDTVYWYQQGPGQDPQFLISFYEKMQSDKGSIPDRFSAQQFSDYHSELNMSSLELGDSALYFCASSIRTVNYGYTFGSGTRLTVV.

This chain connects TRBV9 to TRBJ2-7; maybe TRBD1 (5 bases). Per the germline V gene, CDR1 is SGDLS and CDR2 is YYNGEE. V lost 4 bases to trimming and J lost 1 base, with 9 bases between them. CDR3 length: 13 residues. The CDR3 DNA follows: TGTGCCAGCAGCCCAGGACAATCCTACGAGCAGTACTTC. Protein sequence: CASSPGQSYEQYF.

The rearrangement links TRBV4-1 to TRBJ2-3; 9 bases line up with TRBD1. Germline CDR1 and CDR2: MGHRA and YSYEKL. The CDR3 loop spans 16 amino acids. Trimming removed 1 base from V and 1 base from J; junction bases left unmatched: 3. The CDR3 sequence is CASSQVDRGGTDTQYF. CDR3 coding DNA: TGCGCCAGCAGCCAAGTGGACAGGGGAGGCACAGATACGCAGTATTTT.

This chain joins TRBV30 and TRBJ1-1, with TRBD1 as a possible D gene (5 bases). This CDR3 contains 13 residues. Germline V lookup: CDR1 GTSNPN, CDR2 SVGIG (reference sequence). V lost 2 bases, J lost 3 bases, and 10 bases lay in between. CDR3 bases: TGTGCCTGGAGTACGACAGCTTACACTGAAGCTTTCTTT. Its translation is CAWSTTAYTEAFF.

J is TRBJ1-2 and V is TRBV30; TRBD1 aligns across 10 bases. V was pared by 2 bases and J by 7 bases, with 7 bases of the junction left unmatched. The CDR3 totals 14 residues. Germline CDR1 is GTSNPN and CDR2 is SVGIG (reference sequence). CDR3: CAWSHDRGHGGYTF. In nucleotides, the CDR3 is TGTGCCTGGAGTCATGACAGGGGGCATGGTGGCTACACCTTC.

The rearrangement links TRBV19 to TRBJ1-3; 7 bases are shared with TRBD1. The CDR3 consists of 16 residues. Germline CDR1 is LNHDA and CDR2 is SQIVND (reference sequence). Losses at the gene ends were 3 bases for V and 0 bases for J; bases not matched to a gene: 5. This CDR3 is CASSIGTANSGNTIYF. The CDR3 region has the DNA TGTGCCAGTAGTATTGGGACAGCTAACTCTGGAAACACCATATATTTT.

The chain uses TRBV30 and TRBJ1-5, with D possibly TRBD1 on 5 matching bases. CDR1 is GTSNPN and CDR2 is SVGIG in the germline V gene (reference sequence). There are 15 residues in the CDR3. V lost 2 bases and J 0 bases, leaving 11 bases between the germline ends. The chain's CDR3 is CAWSPGQYSNQPQHF. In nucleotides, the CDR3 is TGTGCCTGGAGTCCAGGGCAATATAGCAATCAGCCCCAGCATTTT. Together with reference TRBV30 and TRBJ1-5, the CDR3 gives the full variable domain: SQTIHQWPATLVQPVGSPLSLECTVEGTSNPNLYWYRQAAGRGLQLLFYSVGIGQISSEVPQNLSASRPQDRQFILSSKKLLLSDSGFYLCAWSPGQYSNQPQHFGDGTRLSIL.

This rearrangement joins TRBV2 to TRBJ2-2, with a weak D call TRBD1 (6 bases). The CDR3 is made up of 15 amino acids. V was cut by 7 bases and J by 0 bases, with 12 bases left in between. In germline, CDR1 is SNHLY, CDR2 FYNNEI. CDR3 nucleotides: TGTGCCAGCACGGTGGGACACGCGAACACCGGGGAGCTGTTTTTT. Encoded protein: CASTVGHANTGELFF.